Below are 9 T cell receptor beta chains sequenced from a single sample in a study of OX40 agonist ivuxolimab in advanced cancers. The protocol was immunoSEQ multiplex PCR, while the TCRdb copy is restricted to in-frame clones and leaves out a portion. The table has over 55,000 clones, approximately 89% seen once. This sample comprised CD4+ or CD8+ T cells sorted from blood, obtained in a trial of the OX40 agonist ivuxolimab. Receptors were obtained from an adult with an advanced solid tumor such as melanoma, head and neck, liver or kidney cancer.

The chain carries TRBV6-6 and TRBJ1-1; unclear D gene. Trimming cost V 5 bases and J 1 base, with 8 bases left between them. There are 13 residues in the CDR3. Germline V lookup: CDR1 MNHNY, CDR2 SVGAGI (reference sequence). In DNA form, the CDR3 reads TGTGCCAGCAGTAATACACAGAACACTGAAGCTTTCTTT. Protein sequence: CASSNTQNTEAFF.

Written as DNA, the CDR3 is TGCGCCAGCAGCTTGGACAGGGTCGGCACCGGGGAGCTGTTTTTT. Its translation: CASSLDRVGTGELFF. The chain employs TRBV5-1 and TRBJ2-2; D perhaps matches TRBD1 (6 bases). The CDR3 is made up of 15 amino acids. V lost 0 bases, J lost 4 bases, and 10 bases lay in between. Germline V gene sequence: CDR1 SGHRS, CDR2 YFSETQ.

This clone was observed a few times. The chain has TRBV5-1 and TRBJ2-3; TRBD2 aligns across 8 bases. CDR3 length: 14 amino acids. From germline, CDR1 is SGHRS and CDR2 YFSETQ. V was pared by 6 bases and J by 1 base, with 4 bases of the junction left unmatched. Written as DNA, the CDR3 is TGCGCCAGCACGCCAGCGGGGGGCACAGATACGCAGTATTTT. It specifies CASTPAGGTDTQYF.

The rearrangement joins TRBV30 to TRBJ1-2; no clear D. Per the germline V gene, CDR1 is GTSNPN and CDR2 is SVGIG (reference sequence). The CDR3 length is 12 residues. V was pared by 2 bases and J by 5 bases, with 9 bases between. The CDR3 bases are TGTGCCTGGAGTCTCGGGATATATGGCTACACCTTC. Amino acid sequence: CAWSLGIYGYTF.

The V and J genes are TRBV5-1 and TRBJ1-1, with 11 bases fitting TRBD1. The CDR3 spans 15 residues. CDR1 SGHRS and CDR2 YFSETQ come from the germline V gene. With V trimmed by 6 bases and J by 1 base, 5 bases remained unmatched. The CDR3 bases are TGCGCCAGCAAGGGACAGGGGGGCGGGAACACTGAAGCTTTCTTT. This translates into CASKGQGGGNTEAFF.

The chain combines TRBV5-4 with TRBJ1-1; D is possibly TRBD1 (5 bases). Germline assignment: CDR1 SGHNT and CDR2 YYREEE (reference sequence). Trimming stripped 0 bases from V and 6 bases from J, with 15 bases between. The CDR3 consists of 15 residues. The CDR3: CASSLDRVRVPEAFF. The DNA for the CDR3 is TGTGCCAGCAGCTTGGATCGGGTCAGGGTCCCTGAAGCTTTCTTT.

The CDR3: CASGLVEEYRRPGLYNSPLHF. CDR3 DNA: TGTGCTAGTGGTTTGGTAGAGGAGTACCGCCGACCGGGACTGTATAATTCACCCCTCCACTTT. This chain joins TRBV12-5 and TRBJ1-6, with D tentatively TRBD1 (5 bases). CDR3 size: 21 residues. Germline V gene lookup returns CDR1 LGHNT and CDR2 FRNRAP. V was cut by 0 bases and J by 4 bases, with 25 bases left in between.

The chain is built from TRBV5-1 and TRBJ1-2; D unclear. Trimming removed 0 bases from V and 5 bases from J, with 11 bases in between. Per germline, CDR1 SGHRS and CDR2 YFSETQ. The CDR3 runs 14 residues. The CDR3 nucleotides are TGCGCCAGCAGCTTGGATGGGATACAGTATGGCTACACCTTC. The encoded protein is CASSLDGIQYGYTF.

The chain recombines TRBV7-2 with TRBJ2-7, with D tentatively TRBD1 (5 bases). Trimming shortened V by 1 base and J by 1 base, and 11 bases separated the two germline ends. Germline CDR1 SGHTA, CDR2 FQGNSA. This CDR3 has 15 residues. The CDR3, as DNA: TGTGCCAGCAGCTTAGAGCAGGGCCAATCCTACGAGCAGTACTTC. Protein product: CASSLEQGQSYEQYF.